This TCR beta chain is drawn from a study of shared clonotypes between healthy human individuals. Broader study findings: Naive CD4 clonotype sharing across a handful of donors was approximately 5.2%. The expectation was that sequencing depth would affect clonotype sharing among donors. Blood alone was sampled, and tissue repertoires likely differ. Generally, naive subsets came out with larger estimated richness than memory subsets.

In the case of this clone: The antigen is unknown. The same CDR3 can be traced to other DNA sequences in this sample.

The table came from immunoSEQ multiplex PCR; TCRdb's copy has only in-frame clones and leaves some out. This sample carries some 2,500,000 clones, just under 95% of them seen once, and the ten largest clones take 0.37%. The TCR was taken from a man aged 18 to 30 in good health. Some clones in this sample may be carry-over from other donors' samples. The sequencing input was naive CD4+ T cells from PBMCs. Subset given: CD45RA+ positively selected.

The CDR3, as DNA: TGTGCCAGCACCCTCGTCAGCCAGCCCCAGCATTTT. It encodes CASTLVSQPQHF. The chain couples TRBV28 to TRBJ1-5; D is unresolved. Trimming removed 7 bases from V and 7 bases from J, with 11 bases in between. Germline loops: CDR1 MDHEN, CDR2 SYDVKM. The CDR3 is made up of 12 amino acids.